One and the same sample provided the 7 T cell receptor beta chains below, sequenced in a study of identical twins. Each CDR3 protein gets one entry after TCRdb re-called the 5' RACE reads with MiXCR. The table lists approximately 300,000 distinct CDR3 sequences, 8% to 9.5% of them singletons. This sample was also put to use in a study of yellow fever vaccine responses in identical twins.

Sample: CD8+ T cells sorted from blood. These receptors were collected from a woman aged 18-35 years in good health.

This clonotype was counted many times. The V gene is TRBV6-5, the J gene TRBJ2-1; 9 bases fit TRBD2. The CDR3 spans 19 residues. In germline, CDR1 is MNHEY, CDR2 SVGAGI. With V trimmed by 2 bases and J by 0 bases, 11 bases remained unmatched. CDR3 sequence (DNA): TGTGCCAGCAGTTACCTCGGACTAGCGCCTGTGAGCTCCTACAATGAGCAGTTCTTC. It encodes CASSYLGLAPVSSYNEQFF.

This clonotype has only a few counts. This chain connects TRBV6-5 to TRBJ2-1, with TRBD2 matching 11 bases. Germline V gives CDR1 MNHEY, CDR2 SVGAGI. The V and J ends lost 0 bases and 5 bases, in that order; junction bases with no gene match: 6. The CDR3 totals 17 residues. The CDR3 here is CASSYSRLGLADNEQFF. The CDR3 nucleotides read TGTGCCAGCAGTTACTCGAGACTGGGACTAGCGGACAATGAGCAGTTCTTC.

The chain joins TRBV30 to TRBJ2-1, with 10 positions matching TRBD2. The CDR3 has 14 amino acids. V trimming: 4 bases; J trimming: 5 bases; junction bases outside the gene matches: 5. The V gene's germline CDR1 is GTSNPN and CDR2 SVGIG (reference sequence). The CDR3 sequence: CAWTSGSEHNEQFF. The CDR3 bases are TGTGCCTGGACTAGCGGGAGTGAGCACAATGAGCAGTTCTTC.

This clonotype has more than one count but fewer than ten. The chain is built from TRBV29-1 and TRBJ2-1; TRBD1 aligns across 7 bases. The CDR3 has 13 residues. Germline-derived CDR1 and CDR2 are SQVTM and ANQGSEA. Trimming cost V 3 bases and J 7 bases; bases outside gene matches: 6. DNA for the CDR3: TGCAGCGTTGATCCAGGGGGTCGGAATGAGCAGTTCTTC. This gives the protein CSVDPGGRNEQFF.

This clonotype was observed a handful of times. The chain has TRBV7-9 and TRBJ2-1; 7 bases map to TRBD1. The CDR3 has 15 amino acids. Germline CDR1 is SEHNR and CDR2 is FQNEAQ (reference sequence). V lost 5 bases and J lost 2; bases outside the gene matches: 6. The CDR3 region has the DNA TGTGCCAGCAGCCCCCGGGACAGAACCTACAATGAGCAGTTCTTC. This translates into CASSPRDRTYNEQFF.

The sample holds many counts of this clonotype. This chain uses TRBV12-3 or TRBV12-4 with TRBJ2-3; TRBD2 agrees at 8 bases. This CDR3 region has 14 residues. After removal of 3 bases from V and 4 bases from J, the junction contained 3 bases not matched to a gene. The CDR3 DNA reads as TGTGCCAGCAGTTTGACGGGGGGGGCAGATACGCAGTATTTT. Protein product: CASSLTGGADTQYF.

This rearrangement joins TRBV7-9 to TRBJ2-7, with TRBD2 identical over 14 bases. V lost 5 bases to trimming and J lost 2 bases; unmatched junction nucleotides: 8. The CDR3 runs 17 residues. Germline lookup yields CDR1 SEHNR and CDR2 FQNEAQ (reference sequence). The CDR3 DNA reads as TGTGCCAGCAGCCCGGGGACTAGCGGGGGAAACCCCTACGAGCAGTACTTC. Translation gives CASSPGTSGGNPYEQYF.